These 19 T cell receptor beta chains were all obtained from the same sample, sequenced in a study of cytomegalovirus exposure and HLA in healthy donors. The method was immunoSEQ multiplex PCR; TCRdb's version includes in-frame clones alone and lacks a portion of them. The data contain approximately 150,000 clones, about 82% of them singletons. The sequenced sample was PBMCs. These TCRs come from a man aged 25-40 years in good health and CMV-seropositive.

The rearrangement joins TRBV9 to TRBJ1-2; no clear D. The CDR3 is made up of 15 amino acids. The germline V gene has CDR1 SGDLS and CDR2 YYNGEE. The germline V and J ends were trimmed by 4 bases and 0 bases, with 13 bases remaining between them. Here the CDR3 DNA reads TGTGCCAGCAGCCCAGTGGGAGGAGCTAACTATGGCTACACCTTC. Its translation is CASSPVGGANYGYTF.

The chain recombines TRBV16 with TRBJ2-7; the match to TRBD1 covers 8 bases. The CDR3 covers 14 residues. CDR1 KGHSY and CDR2 FQNENV come from the germline V gene. After removal of 7 bases from V and 1 base from J, the junction contained 6 bases not matched to a gene. The CDR3 nucleotides read TGTGCCAGCACCAAAACAGGGGGATCCTACGAGCAGTACTTC. Encoded protein: CASTKTGGSYEQYF.

The chain is built from TRBV5-1 and TRBJ2-4; the D gene is possibly TRBD2 (7 bases). Germline values: CDR1 SGHRS, CDR2 YFSETQ. V was clipped by 0 bases and J by 2 bases, with 15 bases between them. The length of the CDR3 is 17 residues. The CDR3 DNA sequence: TGCGCCAGCAGCTTGGGTCGGGGGGCAATTACCAAAAACATTCAGTACTTC. Encoded protein: CASSLGRGAITKNIQYF.

This rearrangement joins TRBV19 to TRBJ2-4; 10 bases fit TRBD2. V gave up 8 bases and J gave up 1 base; unmatched junction bases: 5. Germline CDR1 is LNHDA and CDR2 is SQIVND (reference sequence). The CDR3 runs to 15 residues. DNA for the CDR3: TGTGCCAGTTCTCTAGCGGGGGTTGCCAAAAACATTCAGTACTTC. Translated: CASSLAGVAKNIQYF.

This chain links TRBV29-1 with TRBJ1-4; 10 bases are shared with TRBD1. The germline CDR1 and CDR2 sequences are SQVTM and ANQGSEA. V shed 4 bases, J shed 8 bases, and the junction held 10 bases outside the gene matches. The CDR3 is made up of 15 amino acids. For the CDR3, the DNA is TGCAGCGTTGCGGGGGGGACAGGGGTCGGAGAAAAACTGTTTTTT. Translated: CSVAGGTGVGEKLFF.

This clone was counted a single time. The chain recombines TRBV27 with TRBJ2-5; D might be TRBD2 (5 bases). This CDR3 is 16 amino acids long. Germline-derived CDR1 and CDR2 are MNHEY and SMNVEV (reference sequence). The V and J ends lost 4 bases and 5 bases respectively, with 20 bases between them. The CDR3 DNA is TGTGCCAGCAGTTCTCCCCCCCGGGATGGGTGGGAGACCCAGTACTTC. Translating gives CASSSPPRDGWETQYF.

The chain uses TRBV15 and TRBJ2-5; 11 positions agree with TRBD2. The CDR3 loop spans 15 amino acids. Trimming cost V 3 bases and J 4 bases; bases outside gene matches: 4. Germline CDR1 LNHNV, CDR2 YYDKDF (reference sequence). This CDR3 reads CATSSGTSGRETQYF. The CDR3 coding sequence is TGTGCCACCAGCAGCGGGACTAGCGGTCGAGAGACCCAGTACTTC.

The V gene is TRBV6-8, the J gene TRBJ1-4, with D unresolved. Germline CDR1 and CDR2: MNHGY and SAAAGT. V was shortened by 10 bases and J by 0 bases, with 9 bases between the two germline ends. This CDR3 spans 13 amino acids. CDR3 nucleotides: TGTGCCACCCACTGCGCAACTAATGAAAAACTGTTTTTT. This translates into CATHCATNEKLFF.

The V call is TRBV6-5, the J call TRBJ1-1; the match to TRBD1 covers 8 bases. CDR3 length equals 16 residues. J gave up 0 bases and V 0 bases, and 3 bases lay outside the gene matches. CDR1 MNHEY and CDR2 SVGAGI come from the germline V gene. CDR3 amino acids: CASSYSPDRVNTEAFF. CDR3 sequence (DNA): TGTGCCAGCAGTTACTCCCCGGACAGGGTGAACACTGAAGCTTTCTTT.

The chain employs TRBV6-6 and TRBJ1-2; D unresolved. The CDR3 spans 14 residues. Germline V gene lookup returns CDR1 MNHNY and CDR2 SVGAGI (reference sequence). Trimming removed 0 bases from V and 4 bases from J, with 9 bases in between. The CDR3 nucleotides are TGTGCCAGCAGTTACTCGGCGGCGATCTATGGCTACACCTTC. Translation: CASSYSAAIYGYTF.

As for this clone: At one of its ends the junction is not consistent with the germline gene, which may arise from a read error. The chain employs TRBV7-9 and TRBJ2-4, with D possibly matching TRBD1 (5 bases). CDR3 length: 13 amino acids. Germline V gene sequence: CDR1 SEHNR, CDR2 FQNEAQ (reference sequence). The CDR3 sequence: CASSVTARTGRNF. CDR3 nucleotides: TGTGCCAGCAGCGTTACGGCAAGAACAGGCAGGAACTTC. Looking up the rest from reference TRBV7-9 and TRBJ2-4 gives the full variable domain: DTGVSQNPRHKITKRGQNVTFRCDPISEHNRLYWYRQTLGQGPEFLTYFQNEAQLEKSRLLSDRFSAERPKGSFSTLEIQRTEQGDSAMYLCASSVTARTGRNFGAGTRLSVL.

The chain links TRBV4-1 to TRBJ1-1; 7 bases are shared with TRBD1. This CDR3 region has 16 residues. Per the germline V gene, CDR1 is MGHRA and CDR2 is YSYEKL. The J segment lost 5 bases and the V segment lost 1 base, leaving 10 bases of the junction unmatched. The CDR3 here is CASSQGIDRARTEAFF. DNA for the CDR3: TGCGCCAGCAGCCAAGGGATCGACAGGGCACGGACTGAAGCTTTCTTT.

The chain uses TRBV12-5 and TRBJ2-3; 9 bases are shared with TRBD1. With 7 bases clipped from V and 4 bases from J, the junction kept 6 bases outside the gene matches. CDR1 is LGHNT, CDR2 FRNRAP, per germline. CDR3 length: 14 residues. DNA for the CDR3: TGTGCTAGTGACAGGGGGCTCGTAGCAGATACGCAGTATTTT. Protein sequence: CASDRGLVADTQYF.

The chain carries TRBV9 and TRBJ2-7, with 10 bases that match TRBD2. The germline CDR1 and CDR2 sequences are SGDLS and YYNGEE. V dropped 4 bases and J dropped 7; count of bases not matched to a gene: 11. The CDR3 length is 15 residues. The CDR3 spells CASSRSSAGGREQYF. DNA for the CDR3: TGTGCCAGCAGCCGTAGTTCAGCGGGGGGGCGTGAGCAGTACTTC.

The J gene is TRBJ2-7, the V gene TRBV5-4, with TRBD1 matching over 7 bases. The CDR3 is 14 amino acids. V lost 2 bases to trimming and J lost 1 base; unmatched junction nucleotides: 3. The germline CDR1 and CDR2 sequences are SGHNT and YYREEE (reference sequence). In nucleotides, the CDR3 is TGTGCCAGCAGCTTCCGGGACAGATCCTACGAGCAGTACTTC. It specifies CASSFRDRSYEQYF.

The chain links TRBV7-9 to TRBJ1-1, with 8 nucleotides matching TRBD1. The junction had 8 bases not matched to a gene; V was cut back by 4 bases and J by 4 bases. Germline lookup yields CDR1 SEHNR and CDR2 FQNEAQ (reference sequence). This CDR3 has 15 amino acids. CDR3 amino acids: CASSSRQGRATEAFF. The CDR3 DNA follows: TGTGCCAGCAGCTCGAGACAGGGGAGGGCCACTGAAGCTTTCTTT.

A few counts support this clone. V gene TRBV13 combines with J gene TRBJ2-7, with 9 nucleotides matching TRBD2. Germline trimming cut 5 bases from V and 4 bases from J; bases unmatched to any gene: 6. CDR3 length: 14 residues. From germline, CDR1 is PRHDT and CDR2 FYEKMQ (reference sequence). This CDR3 reads CASSPRGGPYEQYF. The DNA of the CDR3 is TGTGCCAGCAGCCCGCGGGGGGGCCCGTACGAGCAGTACTTC.

V gene TRBV18 combines with J gene TRBJ2-3; D is possibly TRBD1 (5 bases). CDR1 and CDR2 (germline): KGHSH, LQKENI. V was shortened by 5 bases and J by 2 bases, with 14 bases between the two germline ends. This CDR3 comprises 15 residues. DNA for the CDR3: TGTGCCAGCTCATATGCCAGGGTCCCCACAGATACGCAGTATTTT. As protein: CASSYARVPTDTQYF. The full variable domain, its missing parts supplied by reference TRBV18 and TRBJ2-3, is NAGVMQNPRHLVRRRGQEARLRCSPMKGHSHVYWYRQLPEEGLKFMVYLQKENIIDESGMPKERFSAEFPKEGPSILRIQQVVRGDSAAYFCASSYARVPTDTQYFGPGTRLTVL.

The chain couples TRBV5-1 to TRBJ1-4; 11 bases are shared with TRBD1. The CDR3 has 15 amino acids. The germline V gene has CDR1 SGHRS and CDR2 YFSETQ. The V gene end was trimmed by 3 bases and the J gene end by 8 bases; junction bases not matched to a gene: 6. The CDR3 DNA reads as TGCGCCAGCAGCTCTCCGGGACAGGGGGGAGAAAAACTGTTTTTT. Encoded protein: CASSSPGQGGEKLFF. The full variable domain, completed using reference TRBV5-1 and TRBJ1-4, is KAGVTQTPRYLIKTRGQQVTLSCSPISGHRSVSWYQQTPGQGLQFLFEYFSETQRNKGNFPGRFSGRQFSNSRSEMNVSTLELGDSALYLCASSSPGQGGEKLFFGSGTQLSVL.